This T cell receptor (beta chain) was captured in a study of cytomegalovirus exposure and HLA in healthy donors (dated by TCRdb to about 2017). Study-wide context: According to a later analysis, one platform produced both the roughly 110 validation repertoires and the 670 or so repertoires of the first cohort. The study aimed to test whether signatures of past pathogen exposure could be identified by cataloging public T cell receptors. A separate validation cohort of roughly 130 different subjects was used in addition to the roughly 670-subject first cohort. High-throughput TCR immunosequencing, statistical association of individual TCRs with disease status, and machine learning were combined to predict cytomegalovirus infection status. Overall results and qualifications from the work: The classifier was reported to diagnose cytomegalovirus status with high specificity and sensitivity in both the original and validation cohorts. In the study, some 180 TCR beta chains were listed as associated with cytomegalovirus. Most TCR sequences were seen in very few donors, while some public TCRs were found in many individuals. In vitro tests confirmed that three of the cytomegalovirus-associated TCR beta chains recognize cytomegalovirus antigens. A later analysis found that TCRs clustered in the first cohort also tended to co-occur in the 100 to 150 validation repertoires, with 94% of cluster scores above 0. All 120 or so repertoires were used to score co-occurrence in the validation cohort in a later analysis, because that analysis had no HLA typing for the cohort. It was suggested by the authors that the approach could potentially be generalized to other disease states and immunological phenotypes.

On this clone itself: Its antigen remains undetermined. No base qualities exist here, and no much larger clone lies one base off it.

Trimmed from V: 3 bases; trimmed from J: 4 bases; junction bases lacking a gene match: 3. There are 14 amino acids in the CDR3, from cysteine to phenylalanine inclusive. Only the CDR3 DNA stays, 42 bases, in frame from base 1. CDR1 LNHDA and CDR2 SQIVND are derived from the germline V gene (reference sequence). To prepare the library, the immunoSEQ multiplex PCR assay was applied. In the source study's methods: A statistical classification framework was built to diagnose cytomegalovirus status from the catalog of TCR beta chain sequences. In TCRdb, the immuneACCESS table is reduced to in-frame sequences with V and J assigned. These tables do not hold every clone; where another copy was compared, an unresolved V gene accounts for under half, and the others remain unexplained. V, J and clone size reflect that table, while D and trimming were determined from the DNA. For this sample the table gives roughly 120,000 clones, of which more than 75% were detected only once. The ten largest make up around 5% of the sample.

Donors formed part of the validation cohort, which comprised over a hundred subjects and was distinct from the first cohort of under 850 subjects. The TCR originated in a man aged 18-30 years in good health and CMV-seronegative. Sequenced input: PBMCs. The V gene is TRBV19 and the J gene is TRBJ2-1; 7 bases in the junction line up with TRBD1. Here the CDR3 is given as CASSMEQGYNEQFF. Here is the DNA: TGTGCCAGTAGTATGGAACAGGGGTACAATGAGCAGTTCTTC.